This T cell receptor (beta chain) was captured in a study of blood T cell repertoires in COVID-19 (TCRdb year 2020). Background for the entire study: Collaborator samples came from the United States, Italy and Spain and covered acute and convalescent phases of COVID-19. The sample metadata nearly always contained a de-identified subject ID, COVID-19 status, age in years and sex. The samples were drawn from two sources: the first 160 participants of the ongoing ImmuneRACE study, and 1,254 subjects contributed by 6 global collaborators. The material from the prospective study consisted of cDNA or gDNA derived from T cells, B-cell-depleted T cells, or PBMCs. Where available, HLA class I and class II types were taken from metadata supplied by the sample provider and were not determined by assay-based typing. Deeply sampled blood TCRbeta repertoires from subjects exposed to, actively infected with, or recovered from COVID-19 were included in the dataset. The repertoires were released in a freely available public database meant as a resource for research on the immune response to SARS-CoV-2. Beyond this particular receptor, the publication reports: How much clinical and demographic metadata was included differed by source and by participant, and the metadata was provided uncurated.

Each collaborating institution followed its own protocols to collect whole blood in K2EDTA tubes. For TCRbeta analysis, collaborator samples were shipped as frozen whole blood, as isolated PBMCs, or as DNA extracted from either sample type. TCRbeta CDR3 regions were amplified from genomic DNA using the immunoSEQ Assay, a bias-controlled multiplex PCR. Turning to the authors' computational methods: Nucleated cell counts per sample were estimated from amplification of reference gene primers within the assay. To quantify the absolute abundance of each unique TCRbeta CDR3 rearrangement, sequence reads were collapsed and filtered. Productive Simpson clonality was computed per sample as the square root of Simpson's diversity index over productive rearrangements. Imported from immuneACCESS, the table was reduced by TCRdb to in-frame sequences with V and J called. These copies leave out some clones; in studies compared against another copy, an unresolved V gene accounts for under half, and the cause of the remainder is not known. V, J and clone size derive from that table, while D and trimming were established from the DNA sequence. This sample gives about 110,000 clones in total; roughly 88% of them show up just once. The ten most abundant clones make up almost 0.9% of the sample.

This clone has a single count. The antigen it recognizes is unknown. It has no much larger one-base neighbor in the sample; base qualities were not kept. Its CDR3 holds 16 amino acids, cysteine through phenylalanine. Only the CDR3 DNA stays, 48 bases, in frame from base 1. V trim: 1 base; J trim: 4 bases; unmatched bases: 10. Sequences LGHNA (CDR1) and YNFKEQ (CDR2) are obtained from the germline V gene. The V gene is TRBV4-2 and the J gene is TRBJ2-7; 7 of the junction bases match TRBD1. Specimen: peripheral blood. This receptor was obtained from a woman aged 45-65 years with active or convalescent COVID-19. The CDR3 amino acid sequence is: CASSQAARQGIYEQYF. The DNA is as follows: TGTGCCAGCAGCCAAGCCGCAAGACAGGGAATTTACGAGCAGTACTTC.